Sequencing of this T cell receptor beta chain was carried out in a study of blood T cells in healthy people across ages. Findings of the study overall: Roughly linearly, TCR beta diversity per million T cells fell as age increased.

As concerns this clonotype: Its antigen is unknown.

Each donor's blood draw was around 10 milliliters of peripheral blood. Alongside a J-beta primer mix, a sample-barcoded 5' primer served in a second PCR lasting about 7 to 12 cycles. Each CDR3 protein gets one entry after TCRdb re-called the 5' RACE reads with MiXCR. Here the sample spans roughly 1,500,000 distinct CDR3 sequences, approximately 40% being singletons. The V gene end was trimmed by 8 bases and the J gene end by 3 bases; junction bases not matched to a gene: 8. The CDR3 has 14 residues. CDR1 SEHNR and CDR2 FQNEAQ come from the germline V gene (reference sequence). The chain links TRBV7-9 to TRBJ1-1; 8 bases are a match to TRBD1. Input material: blood. The receptor's source is a woman younger than 30 in good health. The CDR3 coding sequence is TGTGCCAGCGGCCCCCTGGACAGGGACACTGAAGCTTTCTTT. Amino acids: CASGPLDRDTEAFF.